One sample yielded the 5 T cell receptor beta chains listed below, sequenced in a study of OX40 agonist ivuxolimab in advanced cancers. Profiled with immunoSEQ multiplex PCR; TCRdb holds only in-frame clones, not every one. The repertoire includes approximately 49,000 clones, roughly 85% of them detected once, and 20% sits in the top ten. This sample comprised CD4+ or CD8+ T cells sorted from blood, obtained in a trial of the OX40 agonist ivuxolimab. The source is an adult with an advanced solid tumor such as melanoma, head and neck, liver or kidney cancer.

In this sample, this clone turned up a few times. The chain is built from TRBV5-3 and TRBJ2-7, with 8 bases that match TRBD2. TRBV5-3 is noted as an ORF with a role that remains uncertain. CDR3 size: 15 residues. The V segment lost 0 bases and the J segment 4 bases; nucleotides outside the gene matches: 6. The CDR3 region is CARSLAAGGEYEQYF. For the CDR3, the DNA is TGTGCCAGAAGCTTGGCCGCGGGGGGAGAGTACGAGCAGTACTTC.

The chain is built from TRBV28 and TRBJ1-5, with D possibly matching TRBD1 (5 bases). Between the trimmed V and J ends, which lost 8 bases and 0 bases, there was a span of 17 bases. The CDR3 extends over 16 amino acids. The germline V gene has CDR1 MDHEN and CDR2 SYDVKM. The CDR3 region has the DNA TGTGCCAGCTCCTCCCGAGGGGATGATAGCAATCAGCCCCAGCATTTT. Translated: CASSSRGDDSNQPQHF. Looking up the rest from reference TRBV28 and TRBJ1-5 gives the full variable domain: DVKVTQSSRYLVKRTGEKVFLECVQDMDHENMFWYRQDPGLGLRLIYFSYDVKMKEKGDIPEGYSVSREKKERFSLILESASTNQTSMYLCASSSRGDDSNQPQHFGDGTRLSIL.

The rearrangement links TRBV28 to TRBJ2-1; D may be TRBD2 (6 bases). Germline V gene data show CDR1 as MDHEN and CDR2 as SYDVKM. The CDR3 sequence is 16 residues long. Trimming removed 0 bases from V and 4 bases from J, with 13 bases in between. For the CDR3, the DNA is TGTGCCAGCAGTTTATGGAGTAGCGGTGGTTACAATGAGCAGTTCTTC. This codes for CASSLWSSGGYNEQFF.

Only one count was recorded for this clone. The rearrangement joins TRBV4-3 to TRBJ1-4, with 9 bases aligning to TRBD1. The CDR3 is 16 residues long. Trimming removed 0 bases from V and 7 bases from J; junction bases left unmatched: 6. Germline V gene data show CDR1 as LGHNA and CDR2 as YSLEER. The CDR3 DNA sequence: TGCGCCAGCAGCCAAGATCAGGGACAGGGCCGTGAAAAACTGTTTTTT. It encodes CASSQDQGQGREKLFF.

A few counts support this clone. The chain is built from TRBV27 and TRBJ2-5, with D possibly being TRBD1 or TRBD2 (5 bases each). The CDR3 length is 14 residues. V was trimmed by 6 bases and J by 4 bases, leaving 15 bases between them. Germline V CDR1 and CDR2: MNHEY, SMNVEV (reference sequence). In DNA, the CDR3 is TGTGCCAGCAGACCCTCGGGGCAGGGAGAGACCCAGTACTTC. Translating gives CASRPSGQGETQYF.